The 17 T cell receptor beta chains below all came from one sample that was sequenced in a study of PD-1 blockade in classical Hodgkin lymphoma. Sequencing used immunoSEQ multiplex PCR; TCRdb keeps in-frame clones, though not all of them. Of some 95,000 clones in the sample, roughly 89% were seen once. There was relapse after autologous stem cell transplantation in every patient, and there was variation in brentuximab vedotin exposure. The specimen comprised peripheral blood mononuclear cells (PBMCs), sampled before the second cycle of nivolumab. The receptors were gathered from a human donor with classical Hodgkin lymphoma.

The gene calls are TRBV18 and TRBJ2-3; the D gene is possibly TRBD2 (6 bases). V dropped 6 bases and J dropped 3 bases, with 19 bases sitting between them. This CDR3 contains 16 residues. Germline V gene data show CDR1 as KGHSH and CDR2 as LQKENI. In DNA form, the CDR3 reads TGTGCCAGCTCCCCGCGACTAGTCAGTGGGACAGATACGCAGTATTTT. Amino acid sequence: CASSPRLVSGTDTQYF. The whole variable domain, remainder taken from reference TRBV18 and TRBJ2-3, is NAGVMQNPRHLVRRRGQEARLRCSPMKGHSHVYWYRQLPEEGLKFMVYLQKENIIDESGMPKERFSAEFPKEGPSILRIQQVVRGDSAAYFCASSPRLVSGTDTQYFGPGTRLTVL.

The chain combines TRBV19 with TRBJ1-6, with D tentatively TRBD1 (5 bases). V lost 5 bases to trimming and J lost 9 bases, with 17 bases between them. The CDR3 consists of 15 residues. The germline CDR1 and CDR2 sequences are LNHDA and SQIVND (reference sequence). CDR3 nucleotides: TGTGCCAGTAGTCCCCGGGGCCCCGCGGCTTCACCCCTCCACTTT. Protein product: CASSPRGPAASPLHF.

This chain connects TRBV12-2 to TRBJ2-3; TRBD2, the D gene given by the table, was not confirmed from the DNA. TRBV12-2 is flagged as a pseudogene. CDR3 length: 17 residues. The DNA of the CDR3 is TGTGCAAGTCGCCCCCGGGCTGAGCGGGAGGAGACAGATACGCAGTATTTT. Translation: CASRPRAEREETDTQYF.

The CDR3 coding sequence is TGTGCCAGCAGTTTATCTGGGGGTGGCACAGATACGCAGTATTTT. Its translation is CASSLSGGGTDTQYF. The chain recombines TRBV28 with TRBJ2-3; D may correspond to TRBD1 or TRBD2 (5 bases each). Trimming shortened V by 1 base and J by 1 base, and 9 bases separated the two germline ends. Germline CDR1 MDHEN, CDR2 SYDVKM. CDR3 length: 15 residues.

The V call is TRBV2, the J call TRBJ1-1; 7 positions match TRBD1. V was pared by 4 bases and J by 3 bases, with 5 bases of the junction left unmatched. The germline gives CDR1 SNHLY, CDR2 FYNNEI. The CDR3 runs 14 residues. The CDR3 here is CASSGVDRYTEAFF. The CDR3 DNA reads TGTGCCAGCAGTGGGGTGGACAGGTACACTGAAGCTTTCTTT.

The chain uses TRBV28 and TRBJ1-1; no clear D gene. Trimming stripped 6 bases from V and 3 bases from J, with 17 bases between. Per the germline V gene, CDR1 is MDHEN and CDR2 is SYDVKM. The CDR3 is 15 amino acids. The CDR3 DNA reads as TGTGCCAGCAGCCCACCGTGGTTTGGGGACACTGAAGCTTTCTTT. The encoded protein is CASSPPWFGDTEAFF.

The count of this clone is one. V is TRBV6-6 and J is TRBJ1-1; D is undetermined. In germline, CDR1 is MNHNY, CDR2 SVGAGI (reference sequence). V dropped 2 bases and J dropped 4 bases, with 8 bases sitting between them. The CDR3 covers 13 residues. CDR3 in amino acids: CASSYGQSTEAFF. The CDR3 bases are TGTGCCAGCAGTTACGGGCAGTCCACTGAAGCTTTCTTT.

The V gene is TRBV6-5, the J gene TRBJ2-1; possibly TRBD2 for D (5 bases). Germline assignment: CDR1 MNHEY and CDR2 SVGAGI. There are 15 residues in the CDR3. V was cut by 6 bases and J by 4 bases, with 16 bases left in between. The CDR3 spells CASSILGVLYNEQFF. The CDR3 DNA is TGTGCCAGCAGCATCCTCGGGGTCTTATACAATGAGCAGTTCTTC.

The rearrangement uses TRBV29-1 and TRBJ2-5; 7 bases are a match to TRBD1. V dropped 1 base and J dropped 5; count of bases not matched to a gene: 16. CDR1 and CDR2 (germline): SQVTM, ANQGSEA. The CDR3 consists of 17 residues. In DNA, the CDR3 is TGCAGCGTTGAAGGGGTAGGAGACAGGGTCTTAGGGGAGACCCAGTACTTC. This gives the protein CSVEGVGDRVLGETQYF.

The gene calls are TRBV28 and TRBJ2-5, with 7 bases that match TRBD1. From germline, CDR1 is MDHEN and CDR2 SYDVKM. This CDR3 is 15 amino acids long. The trim removed 5 bases at V and 4 bases at J, leaving 10 bases unmatched. The CDR3 DNA follows: TGTGCCAGCAGTCCACGGGACAGCTGGTTAGAGACCCAGTACTTC. Translation gives CASSPRDSWLETQYF.

The V gene is TRBV29-1, the J gene TRBJ1-5; 9 bases are a match to TRBD1. Germline CDR1 is SQVTM and CDR2 is ANQGSEA. Trimming took 6 bases from V and 4 from J; bases not matched to a gene: 19. The CDR3 consists of 18 residues. The CDR3 coding sequence is TGCAGCGTCGTCCGGGACAGGGTGAACCAGAAAATTAATCAGCCCCAGCATTTT. This encodes CSVVRDRVNQKINQPQHF.

CDR3 bases: TGTGCCAGCAGTTTATCTGGCAGGGCAGATACGCAGTATTTT. Protein: CASSLSGRADTQYF. The gene calls are TRBV28 and TRBJ2-3; D is perhaps TRBD1 (5 bases). The germline CDR1 and CDR2 sequences are MDHEN and SYDVKM. This CDR3 has 14 residues. V shed 1 base and J shed 4 bases, with 9 bases lying between them.

A single count supports this clone. The V call is TRBV7-9, the J call TRBJ1-6; possibly TRBD1 for D (6 bases). Germline CDR1 and CDR2: SEHNR and FQNEAQ (reference sequence). The CDR3 is 15 amino acids. V was shortened by 5 bases and J by 6 bases, with 14 bases between the two germline ends. CDR3 in amino acids: CASSPPTGLNSPLHF. CDR3 in DNA: TGTGCCAGCAGCCCCCCCACAGGGCTTAATTCACCCCTCCACTTT.

As to this clone: The germline gene is not matched at one end of the junction; a read error may be the cause. The CDR3 bases are TGTGCGAGCACGACAGGGGAGACCCAGTACTTC. This gives the protein CASTTGETQYF. The chain recombines TRBV2 with TRBJ2-5, with TRBD1 matching over 7 bases. The CDR3 is made up of 11 amino acids. Per the germline V gene, CDR1 is SNHLY and CDR2 is FYNNEI.

The V gene is TRBV4-2, the J gene TRBJ2-5; 11 nucleotides agree with TRBD2. CDR1 and CDR2 from the germline V gene are LGHNA and YNFKEQ. The CDR3 sequence is 16 residues long. V was clipped by 0 bases and J by 9 bases; unmatched bases: 9. As DNA, the CDR3 is TGTGCCAGCAGCCAAGAACGAGGGGGACTAGCGGTAGCCCAGTACTTC. This gives the protein CASSQERGGLAVAQYF.

This chain joins TRBV7-9 and TRBJ1-5, with D tentatively TRBD1 (6 bases). The V and J ends lost 1 base and 7 bases respectively, with 11 bases between them. The germline V gene has CDR1 SEHNR and CDR2 FQNEAQ (reference sequence). CDR3 length: 14 residues. CDR3 DNA sequence: TGTGCCAGCAGCTTAGGGGGGGCCCTCCAGCCCCAGCATTTT. Its protein is CASSLGGALQPQHF.

This rearrangement joins TRBV19 to TRBJ2-7; the match to TRBD1 covers 10 bases. This CDR3 is built from 15 residues. The junction had 13 bases not matched to a gene; V was cut back by 9 bases and J by 5 bases. Germline V gene sequence: CDR1 LNHDA, CDR2 SQIVND (reference sequence). The CDR3 sequence is CASSPGTGDINEQYF. For the CDR3, the DNA is TGTGCCAGCTCCCCCGGGACAGGGGATATCAACGAGCAGTACTTC.